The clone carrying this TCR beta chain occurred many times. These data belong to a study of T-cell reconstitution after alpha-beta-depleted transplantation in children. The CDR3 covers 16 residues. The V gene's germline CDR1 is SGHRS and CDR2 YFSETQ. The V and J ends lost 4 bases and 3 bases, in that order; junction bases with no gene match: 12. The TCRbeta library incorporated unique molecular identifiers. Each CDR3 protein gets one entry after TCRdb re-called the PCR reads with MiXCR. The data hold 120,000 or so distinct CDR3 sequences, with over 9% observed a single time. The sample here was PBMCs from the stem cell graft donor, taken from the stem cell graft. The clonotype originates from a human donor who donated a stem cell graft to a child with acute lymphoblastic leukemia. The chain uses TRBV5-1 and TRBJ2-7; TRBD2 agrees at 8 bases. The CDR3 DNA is TGCGCCAGCAGCCCCTCAACGGGACTAGGTAACTACGAGCAGTACTTC. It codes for CASSPSTGLGNYEQYF.